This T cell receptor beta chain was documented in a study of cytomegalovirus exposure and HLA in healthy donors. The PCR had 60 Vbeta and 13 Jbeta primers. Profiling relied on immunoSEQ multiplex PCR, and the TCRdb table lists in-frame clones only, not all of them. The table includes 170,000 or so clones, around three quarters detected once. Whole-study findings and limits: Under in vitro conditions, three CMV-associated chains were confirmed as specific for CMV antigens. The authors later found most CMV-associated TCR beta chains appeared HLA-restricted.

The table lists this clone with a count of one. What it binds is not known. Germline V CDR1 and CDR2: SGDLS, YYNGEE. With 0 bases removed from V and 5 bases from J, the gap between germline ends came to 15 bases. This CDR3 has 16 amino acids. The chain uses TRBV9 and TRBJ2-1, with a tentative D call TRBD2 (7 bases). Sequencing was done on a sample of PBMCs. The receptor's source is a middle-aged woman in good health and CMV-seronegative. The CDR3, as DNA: TGTGCCAGCAGCGTAGTGGGGGAGGGGGAGGACAATGAGCAGTTCTTC. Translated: CASSVVGEGEDNEQFF.